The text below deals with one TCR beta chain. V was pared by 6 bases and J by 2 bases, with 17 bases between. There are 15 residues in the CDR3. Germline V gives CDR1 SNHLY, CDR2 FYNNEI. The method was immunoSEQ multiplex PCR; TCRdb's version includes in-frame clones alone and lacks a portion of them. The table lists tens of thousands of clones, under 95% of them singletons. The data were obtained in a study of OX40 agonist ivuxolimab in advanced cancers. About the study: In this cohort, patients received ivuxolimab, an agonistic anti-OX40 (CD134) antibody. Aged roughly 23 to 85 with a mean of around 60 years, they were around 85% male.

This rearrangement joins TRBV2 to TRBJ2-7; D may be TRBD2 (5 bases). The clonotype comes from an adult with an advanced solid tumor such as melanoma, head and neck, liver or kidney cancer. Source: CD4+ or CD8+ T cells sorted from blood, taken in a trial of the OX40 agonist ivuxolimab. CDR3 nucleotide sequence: TGTGCCAGCAGGGAGGATTTCGGGTTAACCTACGAGCAGTACTTC. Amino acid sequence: CASREDFGLTYEQYF.